This TCR beta chain was profiled in a study of CD8+ T cells in alopecia areata. Turning to the study itself: The drug, oral tofacitinib, was given to treated patients at 5 to 10 mg twice daily. The study, taken as a whole, reports: Alopecia totalis/universalis scalp especially showed more expanded CD8+ clones than normal scalp. Within the top 100, expanded CD8+ clones significantly decreased with tofacitinib, as did scalp clonality.

This sample's treatment: oral pan-JAK inhibitor, 5-10 mg twice daily. CD4+ and CD8+ T cells were sorted from PBMCs stained for CD3, CD4 and CD8. With 0 bases removed from V and 4 bases from J, the gap between germline ends came to 10 bases. This CDR3 has 14 residues. Per germline, CDR1 SGHAT and CDR2 FQNNGV. Extracted from the samples, RNA was reverse transcribed into cDNA to serve as the sequencing template. Sequencing used immunoSEQ multiplex PCR; TCRdb keeps in-frame clones, though not all of them. The table has a few hundred thousand clones, about 40% seen once. This clone appeared a single time. Its target is not known.

The chain carries TRBV11-2 and TRBJ2-7; tentatively, D is TRBD2 (5 bases). This clonotype was obtained from a human donor with alopecia areata. This material consisted of CD4+ T cells sorted from blood, taken around week 36, from a patient treated with tofacitinib. CDR3 loop: CASSLDHGRYEQYF. CDR3 nucleotides: TGTGCCAGCAGCTTAGATCATGGGAGATACGAGCAGTACTTC.